This T cell receptor (beta chain) was captured by sequencing in a study of T cell responses to AZD1222 COVID-19 vaccine. Study-level findings and limits: Spike-specific TCR breadth and depth were elevated following two AZD1222 doses.

V lost 3 bases, J lost 1 base, and 2 bases lay in between. This CDR3 is 11 amino acids long. In germline, CDR1 is SGHNT, CDR2 YYREEE (reference sequence). TCRdb's table, derived via immunoSEQ multiplex PCR, lists solely in-frame clones and lacks some. The sample holds 85,000 to 90,000 clones, around 88% seen once. Points on this clone: No antigen is known for it.

Sequenced material: peripheral blood, taken on day 0 of MenACWY control vaccination. This sequence joins TRBV5-4 and TRBJ2-7; no clear D gene. The source is an adult in good health. The CDR3 bases are TGTGCCAGCAGCTCATCCTACGAGCAGTACTTC. Protein sequence: CASSSSYEQYF.